What follows are 20 T cell receptor beta chains derived from one specimen sequenced in a study of shared clonotypes between healthy human individuals. TCRdb keeps only in-frame clones here, not all; method: immunoSEQ multiplex PCR. This sample has fewer than 400,000 clones, with over 65% found just once. The sample taken for sequencing was memory CD4+ T cells sorted from blood. Subset reported: CD45RA-negative fraction. Receptor source: a man aged 25-45 years in good health.

This clone was found once. The rearrangement joins TRBV25-1 to TRBJ2-7; D uncertain. Germline assignment: CDR1 MGHDK and CDR2 SYGVNS. The CDR3 is 12 amino acids. The V and J ends lost 5 bases and 2 bases respectively, with 7 bases between them. CDR3 coding DNA: TGTGCCAGCAGTCCGGGCACCTACGAGCAGTACTTC. This gives the protein CASSPGTYEQYF.

V is TRBV6-6 and J is TRBJ2-7; 9 positions agree with TRBD2. V was pared by 2 bases and J by 6 bases, with 5 bases of the junction left unmatched. This CDR3 is 14 amino acids long. Germline CDR1 and CDR2: MNHNY and SVGAGI (reference sequence). CDR3 coding DNA: TGTGCCAGCAGTTACAAGCGGGAGGCAGGCGAGCAGTACTTC. This gives the protein CASSYKREAGEQYF.

V usage is TRBV7-2 and J usage is TRBJ1-1, with D possibly being TRBD1 (5 bases). This CDR3 comprises 14 residues. The germline V gene encodes CDR1 SGHTA and CDR2 FQGNSA. Trimming took 3 bases from V and 7 from J, leaving 15 bases between them. The CDR3 region has the DNA TGTGCCAGCAGCTTGTCGGGGGGAGGGAGTGAAGCTTTCTTT. Encoded protein: CASSLSGGGSEAFF.

A few counts support this clone. The V gene is TRBV19, the J gene TRBJ2-1; D is possibly TRBD1 (6 bases). V shed 3 bases and J shed 6 bases, with 21 bases lying between them. The CDR3 totals 17 residues. Germline V gene data show CDR1 as LNHDA and CDR2 as SQIVND (reference sequence). The CDR3 loop reads CASSMGRGFRRSNEQFF. Written as DNA, the CDR3 is TGTGCCAGTAGTATGGGCAGGGGATTTAGGCGATCCAATGAGCAGTTCTTC.

This clone occurred many times. The rearrangement uses TRBV5-1 and TRBJ2-7; the match to TRBD2 covers 8 bases. In germline, CDR1 is SGHRS, CDR2 YFSETQ. Germline trimming cut 3 bases from V and 1 base from J; bases unmatched to any gene: 6. This CDR3 is built from 15 residues. CDR3 residues: CASSSLSGTSYEQYF. The CDR3 DNA reads as TGCGCCAGCAGCTCACTTAGCGGGACATCCTACGAGCAGTACTTC. Based on the CDR3 plus reference TRBV5-1 and TRBJ2-7, the full variable domain is KAGVTQTPRYLIKTRGQQVTLSCSPISGHRSVSWYQQTPGQGLQFLFEYFSETQRNKGNFPGRFSGRQFSNSRSEMNVSTLELGDSALYLCASSSLSGTSYEQYFGPGTRLTVT.

The CDR3 sequence: CASSLGDSYNEQFF. The CDR3, as DNA: TGTGCCAGCAGTTTGGGTGATAGCTACAATGAGCAGTTCTTC. The chain employs TRBV28 and TRBJ2-1; D unresolved. The V end lost 3 bases, the J end lost 3 bases, and 9 bases lay between the germline ends. The CDR3 covers 14 residues. Looked up from germline, CDR1 is MDHEN and CDR2 is SYDVKM.

This clone was observed at least ten times. V usage is TRBV27 and J usage is TRBJ2-5; TRBD1 agrees at 7 bases. The CDR3 totals 13 residues. With V trimmed by 6 bases and J by 7 bases, 8 bases remained unmatched. Germline values: CDR1 MNHEY, CDR2 SMNVEV (reference sequence). The CDR3 coding sequence is TGTGCCAGCAGACAAACAGGGGCCGGGACCCAGTACTTC. It encodes CASRQTGAGTQYF.

This clone was found a few times. This chain links TRBV18 with TRBJ2-2, with D possibly TRBD1 on 6 matching bases. The V end lost 1 base, the J end lost 2 bases, and 17 bases lay between the germline ends. CDR3 length: 18 residues. The germline CDR1 and CDR2 sequences are KGHSH and LQKENI. CDR3 protein: CASSPLSPQGNNTGELFF. CDR3 nucleotide sequence: TGTGCCAGCTCACCACTATCCCCACAGGGTAACAACACCGGGGAGCTGTTTTTT.

The V and J genes are TRBV9 and TRBJ1-1, with D possibly TRBD1 on 6 matching bases. The germline V gene has CDR1 SGDLS and CDR2 YYNGEE. V was trimmed by 3 bases and J by 10 bases, leaving 19 bases between them. This CDR3 contains 14 residues. The CDR3 region is CASSGSQGTRIAFF. The CDR3 nucleotides read TGTGCCAGCAGCGGGAGCCAGGGGACGAGGATAGCTTTCTTT.

This clone was seen once. Additional DNA sequences in this sample encode the identical CDR3. This rearrangement joins TRBV19 to TRBJ2-2, with 7 positions matching TRBD2. The CDR3 is 21 amino acids. Germline V gene sequence: CDR1 LNHDA, CDR2 SQIVND (reference sequence). Trimming took 0 bases from V and 0 from J; bases not matched to a gene: 16. CDR3 sequence: CASSIDPRLAGETSNTGELFF. The CDR3 region has the DNA TGTGCCAGTAGTATAGACCCCCGACTAGCTGGAGAAACCTCGAACACCGGGGAGCTGTTTTTT.

The CDR3 is CASSDPPGEQYF. CDR3 DNA: TGTGCCAGCAGTGATCCCCCAGGAGAGCAGTACTTC. The chain is built from TRBV2 and TRBJ2-7; D not resolved. Germline V gene lookup returns CDR1 SNHLY and CDR2 FYNNEI. This CDR3 spans 12 amino acids. Trimming removed 3 bases at V and 7 bases at J, with 10 bases between.

The V gene is TRBV6-5, the J gene TRBJ2-5; 9 bases match TRBD1. TRBJ2-7 explains the end of the DNA better; the J call may be wrong. There are 14 residues in the CDR3. Germline CDR1 and CDR2: MNHEY and SVGAGI. The chain's CDR3 is CASSRDRATYEQYF. CDR3 DNA sequence: TGTGCCAGCAGTCGGGACAGGGCAACCTACGAGCAGTACTTC.

The CDR3 reads CASSQEGGRETQYF. The CDR3 nucleotides are TGTGCCAGCAGCCAAGAAGGTGGTCGAGAGACCCAGTACTTC. This sequence joins TRBV4-2 and TRBJ2-5; D call uncertain. Per the germline V gene, CDR1 is LGHNA and CDR2 is YNFKEQ. The V and J ends lost 0 bases and 4 bases respectively, with 9 bases between them. This CDR3 has 14 amino acids.

This clone was seen a handful of times. CDR3 region: CASSDGGSSGNEQFF. In DNA form, the CDR3 reads TGCGCCAGCAGTGATGGCGGGAGTAGTGGCAATGAGCAGTTCTTC. This chain uses TRBV10-1 with TRBJ2-1, with 7 bases fitting TRBD2. V was pared by 3 bases and J by 6 bases, with 8 bases of the junction left unmatched. The CDR3 has 15 amino acids. From germline, CDR1 is WNHNN and CDR2 SYGVQD (reference sequence).

This clone was observed once. V gene TRBV6-4 combines with J gene TRBJ1-1; 8 bases line up with TRBD1. From germline, CDR1 is MRHNA and CDR2 SNTAGT. The CDR3 spans 14 residues. Trimming removed 6 bases from V and 4 bases from J; junction bases left unmatched: 7. The CDR3 protein is CASRQGAETTEAFF. The DNA of the CDR3 is TGTGCCAGCAGGCAGGGGGCTGAGACCACTGAAGCTTTCTTT.

The V gene is TRBV2, the J gene TRBJ2-7; D is ambiguous. CDR1 is SNHLY and CDR2 is FYNNEI in the germline V gene. The CDR3 length is 10 residues. Trimming shortened V by 6 bases and J by 6 bases, and 6 bases separated the two germline ends. CDR3 nucleotide sequence: TGTGCCAGCAGGTTCCGCGAGCAGTACTTC. Its protein product is CASRFREQYF.

This clone has a handful of counts. The V gene is TRBV2, the J gene TRBJ1-1; 8 positions match TRBD1. Germline V gives CDR1 SNHLY, CDR2 FYNNEI. With V trimmed by 1 base and J by 5 bases, 6 bases remained unmatched. The CDR3 extends over 15 amino acids. Here the CDR3 reads CASSEDRGRGTEAFF. Here the CDR3 DNA reads TGTGCCAGCAGTGAAGACAGGGGGAGAGGGACTGAAGCTTTCTTT.

The V and J genes are TRBV10-2 and TRBJ2-7; 7 bases fit TRBD2. This CDR3 region has 19 residues. V lost 3 bases and J lost 4; bases outside the gene matches: 21. Germline V gene data show CDR1 as WSHSY and CDR2 as SAAADI. The CDR3 spells CASSDPWTGGKREVYEQYF. CDR3 nucleotide sequence: TGCGCCAGCAGTGACCCGTGGACGGGTGGGAAGCGGGAAGTATACGAGCAGTACTTC.

The chain is built from TRBV18 and TRBJ1-4; D call uncertain. The germline V gene encodes CDR1 KGHSH and CDR2 LQKENI. V lost 3 bases, J lost 8 bases, and 19 bases lay in between. CDR3 length equals 16 residues. DNA of the CDR3: TGTGCCAGCTCACCGGGAATAGATGCTAAGACGGAAAAACTGTTTTTT. Protein sequence: CASSPGIDAKTEKLFF. Combining the CDR3 with reference TRBV18 and TRBJ1-4 gives the whole variable domain NAGVMQNPRHLVRRRGQEARLRCSPMKGHSHVYWYRQLPEEGLKFMVYLQKENIIDESGMPKERFSAEFPKEGPSILRIQQVVRGDSAAYFCASSPGIDAKTEKLFFGSGTQLSVL.

Concerning this clone: Other DNA sequences in this sample translate to the same CDR3. The CDR3 spells CASSRGGSTDTQYF. CDR3 nucleotides: TGCGCCAGCAGCCGAGGGGGAAGCACAGATACGCAGTATTTT. The chain recombines TRBV5-1 with TRBJ2-3, with a possible D match to TRBD1 (6 bases). The CDR3 length is 14 residues. Germline V gene data show CDR1 as SGHRS and CDR2 as YFSETQ. The V end was cut by 4 bases, the J end by 0 bases, with 9 bases between.